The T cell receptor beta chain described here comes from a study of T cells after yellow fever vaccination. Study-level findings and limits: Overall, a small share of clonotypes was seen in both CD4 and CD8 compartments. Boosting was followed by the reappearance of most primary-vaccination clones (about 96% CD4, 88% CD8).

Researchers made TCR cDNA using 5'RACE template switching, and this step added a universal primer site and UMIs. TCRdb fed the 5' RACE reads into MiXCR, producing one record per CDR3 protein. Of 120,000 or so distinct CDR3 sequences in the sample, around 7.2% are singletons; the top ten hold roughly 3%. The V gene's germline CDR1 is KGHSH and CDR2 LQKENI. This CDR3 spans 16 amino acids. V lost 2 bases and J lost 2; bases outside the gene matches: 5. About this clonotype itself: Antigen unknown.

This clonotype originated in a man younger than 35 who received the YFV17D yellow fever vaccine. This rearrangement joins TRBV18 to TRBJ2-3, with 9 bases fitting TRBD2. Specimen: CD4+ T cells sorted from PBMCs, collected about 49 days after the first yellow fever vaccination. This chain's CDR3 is CASSPNSSGATDTQYF. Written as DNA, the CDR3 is TGTGCCAGCTCACCAAACTCTAGCGGGGCCACAGATACGCAGTATTTT.